This is a list of T cell receptor beta chains from one sample in a study of blood T cell repertoires in COVID-19. Generated by immunoSEQ multiplex PCR, the TCRdb table keeps only in-frame clones and is missing some. Of 400,000 to 550,000 clones detected, around 89% appear once; the ten largest clones hold around 4.5%. The sample consisted of peripheral blood. These receptors all come from a woman in her twenties or thirties with acute or convalescent COVID-19. Each CDR3 is given with its conserved first and last residue. The D gene is left open where the match is weak. Clone size is shown for a subset of rows, as once, few, many or a class of expanded clone.

J gene: TRBJ1-6
V gene: TRBV19
D gene: -
clone size: -
CDR3 protein: CASSLEVLGSPLHF
CDR3 DNA: TGTGCCAGTAGTCTTGAGGTTCTTGGTTCACCCCTCCACTTT

J gene: TRBJ1-6
V gene: TRBV7-6
D gene: TRBD1
clone size: -
CDR3 protein: CASSRGRGLTQGPLHF
CDR3 DNA: TGTGCCAGCAGCCGTGGAAGAGGCCTTACACAGGGGCCCCTCCACTTT

J gene: TRBJ1-6
V gene: TRBV5-1
D gene: -
clone size: -
CDR3 protein: CASSSGAAYNSPLHF
CDR3 DNA: TGCGCCAGCAGCTCAGGGGCGGCCTATAATTCACCCCTCCACTTT

J gene: TRBJ2-3
V gene: TRBV5-1
D gene: -
clone size: -
CDR3 protein: CASSLVAGSVTDTQYF
CDR3 DNA: TGCGCCAGCAGCTTGGTTGCGGGATCCGTCACAGATACGCAGTATTTT

J gene: TRBJ1-1
V gene: TRBV29-1
D gene: -
clone size: -
CDR3 protein: CSVRAATEAFF
CDR3 DNA: TGCAGCGTGAGGGCGGCCACTGAAGCTTTCTTT

J gene: TRBJ2-5
V gene: TRBV3-1/TRBV3-2
D gene: -
clone size: -
CDR3 protein: CASTQRGTETQYF
CDR3 DNA: TGTGCCAGCACCCAGAGGGGGACGGAGACCCAGTACTTC

J gene: TRBJ1-5
V gene: TRBV19
D gene: TRBD1
clone size: -
CDR3 protein: CASSIQGDRLLSQPQHF
CDR3 DNA: TGTGCCAGTAGTATCCAGGGGGACCGGCTACTCAGCCAGCCCCAGCATTTT

J gene: TRBJ1-4
V gene: TRBV7-9
D gene: -
clone size: -
CDR3 protein: CASSFGTPATNEKLFF
CDR3 DNA: TGTGCCAGCAGCTTTGGGACACCTGCCACTAATGAAAAACTGTTTTTT

J gene: TRBJ1-1
V gene: TRBV5-4
D gene: -
clone size: few
CDR3 protein: CASSLEVSAEAFF
CDR3 DNA: TGTGCCAGCAGCTTGGAAGTTTCGGCTGAAGCTTTCTTT

J gene: TRBJ1-1
V gene: TRBV28
D gene: TRBD1
clone size: -
CDR3 protein: CASTAGTGTREAFF
CDR3 DNA: TGTGCCAGCACCGCCGGGACAGGGACACGTGAAGCTTTCTTT

J gene: TRBJ2-5
V gene: TRBV7-9
D gene: -
clone size: -
CDR3 protein: CASSRGEGVETQYF
CDR3 DNA: TGTGCCAGCAGCCGAGGAGAAGGCGTGGAGACCCAGTACTTC

J gene: TRBJ2-5
V gene: TRBV11-3
D gene: TRBD1
clone size: -
CDR3 protein: CASSRRTGEETQYF
CDR3 DNA: TGTGCCAGCAGCCGACGGACAGGGGAAGAGACCCAGTACTTC

J gene: TRBJ1-2
V gene: TRBV27
D gene: -
clone size: -
CDR3 protein: CASSWGEGSSGYTF
CDR3 DNA: TGTGCCAGCAGTTGGGGGGAGGGTAGTTCGGGCTACACCTTC

J gene: TRBJ2-2
V gene: TRBV29-1
D gene: -
clone size: -
CDR3 protein: CSVDRLSTGELFF
CDR3 DNA: TGCAGCGTTGATAGATTGAGCACCGGGGAGCTGTTTTTT

J gene: TRBJ2-3
V gene: TRBV11-2
D gene: -
clone size: -
CDR3 protein: CASSFGQPADTQYF
CDR3 DNA: TGTGCCAGCAGCTTCGGTCAACCCGCAGATACGCAGTATTTT

J gene: TRBJ2-5
V gene: TRBV5-1
D gene: TRBD1
clone size: -
CDR3 protein: CASSLQGFAKETQYF
CDR3 DNA: TGCGCCAGCAGCTTACAGGGGTTCGCCAAAGAGACCCAGTACTTC

J gene: TRBJ1-6
V gene: TRBV28
D gene: TRBD1
clone size: -
CDR3 protein: CASRIRDRVSSPLHF
CDR3 DNA: TGTGCCAGCAGAATCCGGGACAGGGTTAGCTCACCCCTCCACTTT

J gene: TRBJ1-2
V gene: TRBV6-6
D gene: TRBD1
clone size: once
CDR3 protein: CASSGGTGRGGYTF
CDR3 DNA: TGTGCCAGCAGTGGGGGGACAGGGAGAGGTGGCTACACCTTC

J gene: TRBJ1-3
V gene: TRBV6-5
D gene: -
clone size: -
CDR3 protein: CASTGGGRGNTIYF
CDR3 DNA: TGTGCCAGCACTGGGGGGGGCCGTGGAAACACCATATATTTT

J gene: TRBJ1-1
V gene: TRBV7-8
D gene: -
clone size: -
CDR3 protein: CASSLEAGLNTEAFF
CDR3 DNA: TGTGCCAGCAGCTTAGAGGCAGGGTTGAACACTGAAGCTTTCTTT

J gene: TRBJ2-5
V gene: TRBV2
D gene: -
clone size: -
CDR3 protein: CASRDRTGSGETQYF
CDR3 DNA: TGTGCCAGCAGAGATAGGACAGGTAGCGGAGAGACCCAGTACTTC